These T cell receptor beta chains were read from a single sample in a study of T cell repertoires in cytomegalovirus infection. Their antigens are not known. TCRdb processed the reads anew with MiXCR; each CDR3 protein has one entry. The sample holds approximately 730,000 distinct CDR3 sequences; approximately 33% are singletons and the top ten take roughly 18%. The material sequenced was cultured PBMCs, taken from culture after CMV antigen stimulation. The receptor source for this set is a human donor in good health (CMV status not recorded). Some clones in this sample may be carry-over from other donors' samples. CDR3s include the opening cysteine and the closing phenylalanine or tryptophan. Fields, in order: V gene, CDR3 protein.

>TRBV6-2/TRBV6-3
CASCLTGAGTEAFF
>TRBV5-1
CASSLGAASSTDTQYF
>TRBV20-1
CSASSGGAVSPLHF
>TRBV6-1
CASSRTSGMNNEQFF
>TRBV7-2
CASSPTSGTRQYF
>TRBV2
CASSEPGRDLSNQPQHF
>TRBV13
CASSLGLGQRMGYTF
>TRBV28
CASSFLIGRDTDTQYF
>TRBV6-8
CASRPTTTNEKLFF
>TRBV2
CASERDRAYQETQYF
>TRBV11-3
CASSPGGGQGPYNEQFF
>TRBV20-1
CSADRAPTDTQYF
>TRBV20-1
CSAGTDYYNEQFF
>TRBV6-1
CASCGWEGSLYNEQFF
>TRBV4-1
CASSQGTAGGLETQYF
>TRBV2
CASSQLAESTDTQYF
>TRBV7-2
CASSLTSSSEQFF
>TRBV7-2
CASSLGDSRNQPQHF
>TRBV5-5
CASSWGTSIEETQYF
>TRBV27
CASSFKTGSLTGELFF
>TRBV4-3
CASSHYPGLAGGTQETQYF
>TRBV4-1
CASSQEMGLAGQETQYF
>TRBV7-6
CASSDYISPQETQYF
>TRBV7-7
CASSRGDRGDTQYF
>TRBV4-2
CASSQALGQGYGYTF
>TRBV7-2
CASSRTASSYEQYF
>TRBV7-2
CASSLVPGGPYEQYF
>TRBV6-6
CASSPYLGDTIYF
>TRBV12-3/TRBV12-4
CASSLWGGAGAHTEAFF
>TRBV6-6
CASSYRGNEKLFF
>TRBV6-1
CASSVQRGGQETQYF
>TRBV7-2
CASSPGLAGPEQYF
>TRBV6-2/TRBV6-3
CASSPGTGATYEQYF
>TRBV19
CASSRLVGSSGNTIYF
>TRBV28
CASSLGTGTGNTIYF
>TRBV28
CASTGLAGPEQFF